One and the same sample provided the 10 T cell receptor beta chains below, sequenced in a study of T-cell memory formation after mild COVID-19. A single record per CDR3 protein comes from TCRdb applying MiXCR to the 5' RACE reads. Found here are 140,000 or so distinct CDR3 sequences, roughly 21% of them singletons; the top ten hold about 2.3%. Sample: PBMCs or a T cell subset sorted from them (not recorded which). The source of these receptors is an adult woman who had mild COVID-19 (a few samples of this study predate the infection). Cell type and time point are not known.

This clonotype was seen a handful of times. This chain uses TRBV9 with TRBJ1-2; unclear D gene. There are 14 residues in the CDR3. Germline values: CDR1 SGDLS, CDR2 YYNGEE. Trimming removed 0 bases at V and 6 bases at J, with 12 bases between. The CDR3 sequence is CASSVGSQRDGYTF. The CDR3 DNA reads TGTGCCAGCAGCGTAGGGAGCCAGAGGGATGGCTACACCTTC.

The chain combines TRBV5-6 with TRBJ2-1, with 14 bases lining up with TRBD2. This CDR3 contains 17 residues. Looked up from germline, CDR1 is SGHDT and CDR2 is YYEEEE. The V gene end was trimmed by 3 bases and the J gene end by 6 bases; junction bases not matched to a gene: 8. The CDR3 sequence: CASSSGLAGAPSNEQFF. The CDR3 region has the DNA TGTGCCAGCAGCTCGGGACTAGCGGGAGCTCCCAGCAATGAGCAGTTCTTC.

This clonotype was seen a few times. The chain recombines TRBV2 with TRBJ2-1; D remains ambiguous. Trimming removed 3 bases at V and 5 bases at J, with 8 bases between. The germline gives CDR1 SNHLY, CDR2 FYNNEI. The CDR3 contains 13 residues. The CDR3 here is CASSEIGDNEQFF. In DNA form, the CDR3 reads TGTGCCAGCAGTGAGATCGGTGACAATGAGCAGTTCTTC.

This clonotype was observed a handful of times. The CDR3 DNA sequence: TGTGCCACCGGGGACTATAGGTCCTACAATGAGCAGTTCTTC. It is translated as CATGDYRSYNEQFF. The V call is TRBV12-3 or TRBV12-4, the J call TRBJ2-1, with 7 bases lining up with TRBD2. The CDR3 is made up of 14 amino acids. V gave up 10 bases and J gave up 1 base; unmatched junction bases: 7.

V gene TRBV7-8 combines with J gene TRBJ2-1, with a weak D call TRBD2 (8 bases). The CDR3 runs to 16 residues. V lost 5 bases and J lost 9, with 23 bases in between. Looked up from germline, CDR1 is SGHVS and CDR2 is FQNEAQ. CDR3 residues: CASSPRGRAGVGEQFF. In DNA, the CDR3 is TGTGCCAGCAGCCCCAGGGGGAGAGCGGGGGTGGGTGAGCAGTTCTTC. The full variable domain, in which reference TRBV7-8 and TRBJ2-1 provide the parts outside the CDR3, is GAGVSQSPRYKVAKRGQDVALRCDPISGHVSLFWYQQALGQGPEFLTYFQNEAQLDKSGLPSDRFFAERPEGSVSTLKIQRTQQEDSAVYLCASSPRGRAGVGEQFFGPGTRLTVL.

The sample holds a few counts of this clonotype. V usage is TRBV20-1 and J usage is TRBJ2-7; the D is unclear. Germline V gives CDR1 DFQATT, CDR2 SNEGSKA (reference sequence). This CDR3 has 11 amino acids. Trimming removed 5 bases from V and 7 bases from J, with 12 bases in between. The chain's CDR3 is CSAPWLGEQYF. CDR3 bases: TGCAGTGCTCCATGGTTGGGGGAGCAGTACTTC.

The gene calls are TRBV5-1 and TRBJ2-3; D is unresolved. V was shortened by 0 bases and J by 4 bases, with 18 bases between the two germline ends. Germline CDR1 and CDR2: SGHRS and YFSETQ. The CDR3 extends over 17 amino acids. CDR3 nucleotide sequence: TGCGCCAGCAGCTTGGGGCCTCGGACGATTGGGGCAGATACGCAGTATTTT. It yields the protein CASSLGPRTIGADTQYF. The whole variable domain, filled in from reference TRBV5-1 and TRBJ2-3, reads KAGVTQTPRYLIKTRGQQVTLSCSPISGHRSVSWYQQTPGQGLQFLFEYFSETQRNKGNFPGRFSGRQFSNSRSEMNVSTLELGDSALYLCASSLGPRTIGADTQYFGPGTRLTVL.

The table lists this clonotype with a few counts. This chain links TRBV24-1 with TRBJ2-5, with D possibly matching TRBD2 (5 bases). CDR1 KGHDR and CDR2 SFDVKD come from the germline V gene. The CDR3 runs 12 residues. Trimming left V 6 bases short and J 4 bases short, with 8 bases between. DNA of the CDR3: TGTGCCACCAGTCCAAGCGGAGAGACCCAGTACTTC. This sequence encodes CATSPSGETQYF.

This clonotype was recorded a few times. The chain employs TRBV5-1 and TRBJ2-7; no firm D call. CDR1 and CDR2 from the germline V gene are SGHRS and YFSETQ. V shed 4 bases and J shed 2 bases, with 10 bases lying between them. The CDR3 has 13 amino acids. Here the CDR3 reads CASSPPAPYEQYF. The DNA for the CDR3 is TGCGCCAGCAGCCCTCCTGCCCCCTACGAGCAGTACTTC.

This chain connects TRBV9 to TRBJ2-1; 8 nucleotides align to TRBD2. Trimming at V came to 3 bases and at J to 7 bases, leaving 9 bases not matched to a gene. The CDR3 contains 15 residues. Germline V CDR1 and CDR2: SGDLS, YYNGEE. The CDR3 nucleotides are TGTGCCAGCAGCGCGCGGGGGGCCGGGGTGAATGAGCAGTTCTTC. Its protein product is CASSARGAGVNEQFF.